This T cell receptor beta chain was obtained from a study of beta chain features in type 1 diabetes. The CDR3 spans 15 residues. Germline V CDR1 and CDR2: MGHRA, YSYEKL. Germline trimming cut 1 base from V and 3 bases from J; bases unmatched to any gene: 3. The whole isolated RNA underwent reverse transcription, so sequencing captured expressed TCRB transcripts. Clones were sequenced by immunoSEQ multiplex PCR, and TCRdb holds only the in-frame ones, with some missing. The sample comprises more than 250,000 clones, over 20% of which are singletons, and 0.028% rests with the top ten. Notes on the study in general: Patients with type 1 diabetes showed fewer VDJ junction insertions and more deletions. Type 1 diabetes patients had TCRB CDR3s that were shorter (moderately but significantly so) in all four CD4+ subsets. It was among patients, rather than healthy donors, that naive, central memory and Treg TCRB repertoires appeared more similar. High-TCR-expressing cells could be over-represented by cDNA sequencing.

Comments on this clone: Antigen specificity is unknown.

The TCR sequence derives from a middle-aged woman with type 1 diabetes. Material: naive CD4+ T cells from blood. The chain is built from TRBV4-1 and TRBJ1-5; 7 bases match TRBD1. CDR3 protein: CASSQGQGDNQPQHF. The DNA for the CDR3 is TGCGCCAGCAGCCAAGGACAGGGAGACAATCAGCCCCAGCATTTT.